The clone carrying this T cell receptor (beta chain) was seen a handful of times. Its specificity is not known. This record comes from a study of T cell repertoires in cytomegalovirus infection. The wider study: CMV infection plus the matching HLA type was flagged by public TCR beta signatures. Study findings and constraints: Cumulative frequency (of public TCR beta family members) identified carriers of CMV plus the relevant HLA. Ex vivo, HLA-C-restricted CMV-specific TCR beta clonotypes prevailed over the rest of the response.

TCRdb reprocessed the reads via MiXCR and lists one record per CDR3 protein. Of tens of thousands of distinct CDR3 sequences in the sample, under 4.5% were seen once. Trimming shortened V by 1 base and J by 10 bases, and 5 bases separated the two germline ends. Per germline, CDR1 LGHNT and CDR2 FRNRAP. The CDR3 contains 11 residues. This receptor was obtained from a human donor in good health (CMV status not recorded). Some clones in this sample may be carry-over from other donors' samples. The specimen was PBMCs. The chain couples TRBV12-5 to TRBJ1-5, with D unresolved. The CDR3 protein is CASGLGGPQHF. The DNA of the CDR3 is TGTGCTAGTGGTTTGGGGGGACCCCAGCATTTT.